Below are 19 T cell receptor beta chains sequenced from a single sample in a study of regulatory T cells in long-lasting Graves disease. Libraries of TCR beta came from iRepertoire HTBI primers plus Arm-PCR of CDR3 regions. MiXCR, run by TCRdb on the multiplex PCR reads, gives a single entry per CDR3 protein. This table has 680,000 or so distinct CDR3 sequences, about 16% appearing once. The time point: newly diagnosed GD, antithyroid drugs for less than 3 months. PBMC-extracted RNA yielded the TCR library. This sample was shared with a second study, whose subject was T cells in Graves' hyperthyroidism and ophthalmopathy.

Here the sequenced sample was peripheral blood mononuclear cells (PBMCs), taken at new diagnosis, from a patient treated with antithyroid drugs. All receptors come from a woman younger than 45 with Graves disease.

This clonotype occurred once. Possible read error: a much larger clone is one base away. Lacking the conserved final phenylalanine or tryptophan, this CDR3 likely reflects a read error. This chain connects TRBV20-1 to TRBJ1-5, with D possibly TRBD1 on 6 matching bases. CDR1 and CDR2 (germline): DFQATT, SNEGSKA (reference sequence). V lost 5 bases, J lost 6 bases, and 23 bases lay in between. The CDR3 runs to 16 residues. The CDR3 sequence: CSARTGGQGVFQPQHL. The CDR3 coding sequence is TGCAGTGCTCGAACTGGGGGCCAGGGAGTTTTTCAGCCCCAGCATCTT.

This clonotype was found a few times. J is TRBJ1-6 and V is TRBV27, with TRBD1 as a possible D gene (6 bases). Germline V gene lookup returns CDR1 MNHEY and CDR2 SMNVEV (reference sequence). Trimming took off 6 bases at V and 7 bases at J, with 13 bases between the two ends. This CDR3 contains 14 residues. DNA of the CDR3: TGTGCCAGCAGCCCCCAGGGGTCCAATTCACCCCTCCACTTT. Translating it yields CASSPQGSNSPLHF.

The chain employs TRBV19 and TRBJ2-5, with D perhaps matching TRBD1 (6 bases). The germline gives CDR1 LNHDA, CDR2 SQIVND (reference sequence). Trimming took 5 bases from V and 4 from J, leaving 17 bases between them. This CDR3 has 15 residues. CDR3 region: CASSVGAGVGETQYF. CDR3 DNA: TGTGCCAGTAGTGTCGGGGCAGGGGTTGGAGAGACCCAGTACTTC.

V usage is TRBV29-1 and J usage is TRBJ1-4, with D perhaps matching TRBD1 (5 bases). V was pared by 0 bases and J by 0 bases, with 11 bases between. Germline CDR1 SQVTM, CDR2 ANQGSEA. CDR3 length equals 16 residues. DNA for the CDR3: TGCAGCGTTGAAGATCCCCCGGGGGCAACTAATGAAAAACTGTTTTTT. Translation gives CSVEDPPGATNEKLFF.

The V and J genes are TRBV27 and TRBJ1-1; 9 bases map to TRBD1. This CDR3 region has 15 residues. Germline V CDR1 and CDR2: MNHEY, SMNVEV (reference sequence). V shed 3 bases and J 3 bases; nucleotides not matched to a gene: 5. The CDR3 DNA is TGTGCCAGCAGTTTCGGGACAGGGAGAGACACTGAAGCTTTCTTT. Amino acid sequence: CASSFGTGRDTEAFF.

The chain joins TRBV6-1 to TRBJ1-6; 9 bases match TRBD1. Germline CDR1 MNHNS, CDR2 SASEGT. J gave up 10 bases and V 8 bases, and 9 bases lay outside the gene matches. The CDR3 has 14 residues. Here the CDR3 reads CASQPGQGRSPLHF. CDR3 coding DNA: TGTGCCAGCCAACCTGGACAGGGGAGATCACCCCTCCACTTT.

This clonotype was observed at least ten times. The rearrangement uses TRBV7-2 and TRBJ1-1; tentatively, D is TRBD1 (5 bases). The CDR3 spans 14 residues. CDR1 is SGHTA and CDR2 is FQGNSA in the germline V gene. V shed 5 bases and J shed 8 bases, with 18 bases lying between them. The CDR3 sequence is CASSRSGTVSEAFF. CDR3 bases: TGTGCCAGCAGCCGATCTGGGACGGTGAGCGAAGCTTTCTTT.

About this clonotype itself: It may be a read error: a sequence one base away is much more abundant. V and J are TRBV12-3 or TRBV12-4 and TRBJ1-1; D gene unclear. This CDR3 comprises 13 residues. The CDR3 DNA reads as TGTGCCAGCAGTTTAAAAGGAAGGGCTGAAACTTTCTTT. As protein: CASSLKGRAETFF.

There are many counts of this clonotype. The V and J genes are TRBV30 and TRBJ2-5; the match to TRBD1 covers 9 bases. J lost 5 bases, V lost 2 bases, and 9 bases had no gene match. The germline V gene has CDR1 GTSNPN and CDR2 SVGIG (reference sequence). The CDR3 sequence is 15 residues long. Here the CDR3 reads CAWSKRDRVRETQYF. The CDR3 DNA follows: TGTGCCTGGAGTAAGCGGGACAGGGTCCGGGAGACCCAGTACTTC.

This clonotype was seen ten or more times. The chain joins TRBV28 to TRBJ1-5; no clear D gene. V lost 4 bases and J lost 6, with 7 bases in between. This CDR3 contains 12 residues. Germline CDR1 reads MDHEN; CDR2 reads SYDVKM. The CDR3 DNA follows: TGTGCCAGCAGTTCCGTCAGTCAGCCCCAGCATTTT. Residues: CASSSVSQPQHF.

This clonotype turned up a few times. The chain employs TRBV6-2 or TRBV6-3 and TRBJ2-1; weak D call: TRBD2 (5 bases). In germline, CDR1 is MNHEY, CDR2 SVGEGT. V was pared by 2 bases and J by 5 bases, with 7 bases between. The CDR3 is 13 amino acids. This chain's CDR3 is CASSYTGNNEQFF. The CDR3 nucleotides read TGTGCCAGCAGTTACACGGGGAACAATGAGCAGTTCTTC.

The table lists this clonotype with many counts. J is TRBJ2-7 and V is TRBV28; TRBD1 matches at 7 bases. There are 15 residues in the CDR3. Trimming cost V 3 bases and J 6 bases; bases outside gene matches: 11. Germline V CDR1 and CDR2: MDHEN, SYDVKM. The CDR3 DNA sequence: TGTGCCAGCAGTTTCACAGGGGCGGCAAGGGGCGAGCAGTACTTC. Translated: CASSFTGAARGEQYF.

This clonotype was counted many times. The genes are TRBV2 and TRBJ2-7; no clear D. The germline V and J ends were trimmed by 6 bases and 0 bases, with 15 bases remaining between them. Germline V gives CDR1 SNHLY, CDR2 FYNNEI. The CDR3 is 15 amino acids. CDR3 in amino acids: CASSAKALSSYEQYF. Written as DNA, the CDR3 is TGTGCCAGCAGCGCGAAAGCCCTAAGCTCCTACGAGCAGTACTTC.

The sample holds a few counts of this clonotype. The genes are TRBV28 and TRBJ1-4; D possibly corresponds to TRBD1 (6 bases). With 7 bases removed from V and 4 bases from J, the gap between germline ends came to 19 bases. This CDR3 has 16 amino acids. The germline V gene encodes CDR1 MDHEN and CDR2 SYDVKM. The CDR3 nucleotides are TGTGCCAGCACGCTAGTCGGGGGGCTCCTTAATGAAAAACTGTTTTTT. This translates into CASTLVGGLLNEKLFF.

This clonotype was seen many times. This chain connects TRBV27 to TRBJ2-1; possibly TRBD2 for D (6 bases). V lost 5 bases and J lost 6, with 23 bases in between. Germline V gene sequence: CDR1 MNHEY, CDR2 SMNVEV (reference sequence). The CDR3 contains 17 residues. In nucleotides, the CDR3 is TGTGCCAGCAGTCTGTCGAAAGGAGGGCCTTGGATCAATGAGCAGTTCTTC. Translation gives CASSLSKGGPWINEQFF.

This clonotype showed up just a few times. This chain joins TRBV19 and TRBJ1-4, with D uncertain. In germline, CDR1 is LNHDA, CDR2 SQIVND (reference sequence). The CDR3 consists of 15 residues. V lost 5 bases, J lost 0 bases, and 10 bases lay in between. The CDR3 loop is CASSPWTATNEKLFF. In DNA, the CDR3 is TGTGCCAGTAGTCCCTGGACCGCAACTAATGAAAAACTGTTTTTT.

This clonotype came up many times. V and J are TRBV28 and TRBJ1-2; 7 bases match TRBD1. Germline trimming cut 7 bases from V and 5 bases from J; bases unmatched to any gene: 1. This CDR3 contains 11 residues. The germline gives CDR1 MDHEN, CDR2 SYDVKM. Here the CDR3 reads CASTGGYGYTF. CDR3 DNA sequence: TGTGCCAGCACAGGGGGATATGGCTACACCTTC.

This clonotype has just a few counts. This chain links TRBV24-1 with TRBJ2-1; TRBD2 matches 7 bases. Germline V CDR1 and CDR2: KGHDR, SFDVKD. This CDR3 contains 18 residues. The J segment lost 2 bases and the V segment lost 1 base, leaving 10 bases of the junction unmatched. Written as DNA, the CDR3 is TGTGCCACCAGTGATTTACCTAGCGGAGACCCCCCCTACAATGAGCAGTTCTTC. Translated, it gives CATSDLPSGDPPYNEQFF.

This clonotype was found many times. The chain recombines TRBV28 with TRBJ2-7; D is perhaps TRBD1 (6 bases). CDR3 length: 18 amino acids. The germline gives CDR1 MDHEN, CDR2 SYDVKM. Trimming removed 6 bases at V and 2 bases at J, with 26 bases between. The chain's CDR3 is CASSSEAGDRYLTYEQYF. CDR3 in DNA: TGTGCCAGCAGCTCAGAGGCAGGGGACCGGTACCTAACCTACGAGCAGTACTTC.